Sequencing of this TCR beta chain was carried out in a study of blood T cell repertoires in COVID-19. Study details: COVID-19 samples, acute and convalescent, were from the United States, Italy and Spain. PBMCs, B-cell-depleted T cells, or T cells were the source of the cDNA or gDNA that made up the material.

Source study methods: Estimated nucleated cell counts came from reference gene primer amplification. Repertoires were generated with immunoSEQ multiplex PCR, while TCRdb's copy carries only in-frame clones and drops some. V, J and clone size reflect that table, while D and trimming were determined from the DNA. This sample has tens of thousands of clones, with 80% found just once. In germline, CDR1 is SNHLY, CDR2 FYNNEI. The CDR3 sequence is 16 residues long. The germline V and J ends were trimmed by 4 bases and 1 base, with 14 bases remaining between them. This TCR was sampled from a human donor in a cohort sampled during active COVID-19. The chain joins TRBV2 to TRBJ1-5; D is perhaps TRBD1 (6 bases). The specimen was peripheral blood. CDR3 in amino acids: CASSGAQGRSNQPQHF. The DNA for the CDR3 is TGTGCCAGCAGTGGTGCACAGGGTCGAAGCAATCAGCCCCAGCATTTT.